This T cell receptor beta chain was sequenced during a study of blood T cell repertoires in COVID-19. Study-wide background: Italy, Spain and the United States were the sources of the convalescent and acute COVID-19 samples. The cDNA or gDNA used as material had been derived from T cells, B-cell-depleted T cells, or PBMCs.

The CDR3 loop spans 15 amino acids. The germline gives CDR1 SGHAT, CDR2 FQNNGV. J gave up 0 bases and V 5 bases, and 3 bases lay outside the gene matches. Under the authors' procedure: Scientists estimated how many nucleated cells there were by amplifying reference gene primers. Data came from immunoSEQ multiplex PCR; TCRdb stores just in-frame clones and leaves some out. The V and J calls and the clone size are those of that table, but D and trimming were determined from the DNA. The table records over 90,000 clones, more than 70% of them present only once. The TCR sequence derives from a woman between 55 and 75 years old in a cohort sampled during active or convalescent COVID-19. This sequence joins TRBV11-2 and TRBJ1-1; 10 bases line up with TRBD1. Material for sequencing was peripheral blood. The CDR3 bases are TGTGCCAGCAGCCTGGGACAGGGGCTGAACACTGAAGCTTTCTTT. It encodes CASSLGQGLNTEAFF.